The entry below gives a single T cell receptor beta chain sequence along with its context. The data were obtained in a study of blood T cell repertoires in COVID-19. Study as a whole: The United States, Italy and Spain provided the acute and convalescent COVID-19 samples. PBMCs, B-cell-depleted T cells, or T cells were the source of the cDNA or gDNA that made up the material.

Under the authors' procedure: Estimation of nucleated cell counts was performed using reference gene primer amplification. Method: immunoSEQ multiplex PCR; TCRdb's copy keeps in-frame clones and lacks some. The V and J calls and clone size come from that table; D and trimming were worked out from the DNA. This table has about 120,000 clones, around nine tenths appearing once. This TCR came from a woman aged 70-85 years who had recovered from COVID-19. Sequenced sample: peripheral blood.

The DNA of the CDR3 is TGTGCCAGCTCCTTGGACAGCCCACAAGAGACCCAGTACTTC. Translated: CASSLDSPQETQYF. The chain recombines TRBV6-5 with TRBJ2-5; D perhaps matches TRBD1 (6 bases). The V end was cut by 8 bases, the J end by 2 bases, with 15 bases between. This CDR3 is 14 amino acids long. CDR1 and CDR2 from the germline V gene are MNHEY and SVGAGI.